The next 3 T cell receptor beta chains were all read from a single sample in a study of neurological immune-mediated disorders. The time point here: technical triplicate 2. TCRdb called the 5' RACE reads again in MiXCR, with one record for every CDR3 protein. Counted here are more than 55,000 distinct CDR3 sequences, under 30% occurring once; the ten biggest clones make up about 5%. Sequencing was done on a sample of PBMCs. The receptors here all came from a man aged 60 to 69 with HTLV-1-associated myelopathy (HAM/TSP).

In this sample, this clonotype turned up many times. V gene TRBV5-1 combines with J gene TRBJ2-3; no definite D call. Germline V lookup: CDR1 SGHRS, CDR2 YFSETQ. This CDR3 has 11 amino acids. V lost 4 bases and J lost 2, with 2 bases in between. CDR3 coding DNA: TGCGCCAGCAGCAACACAGATACGCAGTATTTT. Its translation: CASSNTDTQYF. The whole variable domain, remainder taken from reference TRBV5-1 and TRBJ2-3, is KAGVTQTPRYLIKTRGQQVTLSCSPISGHRSVSWYQQTPGQGLQFLFEYFSETQRNKGNFPGRFSGRQFSNSRSEMNVSTLELGDSALYLCASSNTDTQYFGPGTRLTVL.

This clonotype was observed a handful of times. The chain joins TRBV21-1 to TRBJ1-5; the table's D call TRBD1 went unverified against the DNA. TRBV21-1 is shown as a pseudogene. This CDR3 spans 14 amino acids. For the CDR3, the DNA is TGTGCCAGCAGCAGGACAGGGTACAATCAGCCCCAGCATTTT. It codes for CASSRTGYNQPQHF.

This clonotype came up many times. This chain joins TRBV29-1 and TRBJ1-1; a possible D gene is TRBD1 (5 bases). Trimming stripped 5 bases from V and 0 bases from J, with 13 bases between. Germline lookup yields CDR1 SQVTM and CDR2 ANQGSEA. The CDR3 extends over 14 amino acids. The CDR3 sequence: CSVSPRQMNTEAFF. The CDR3 nucleotides read TGCAGCGTTTCCCCGAGACAGATGAACACTGAAGCTTTCTTT. The full variable domain, its missing parts supplied by reference TRBV29-1 and TRBJ1-1, is SAVISQKPSRDICQRGTSLTIQCQVDSQVTMMFWYRQQPGQSLTLIATANQGSEATYESGFVIDKFPISRPNLTFSTLTVSNMSPEDSSIYLCSVSPRQMNTEAFFGQGTRLTVV.